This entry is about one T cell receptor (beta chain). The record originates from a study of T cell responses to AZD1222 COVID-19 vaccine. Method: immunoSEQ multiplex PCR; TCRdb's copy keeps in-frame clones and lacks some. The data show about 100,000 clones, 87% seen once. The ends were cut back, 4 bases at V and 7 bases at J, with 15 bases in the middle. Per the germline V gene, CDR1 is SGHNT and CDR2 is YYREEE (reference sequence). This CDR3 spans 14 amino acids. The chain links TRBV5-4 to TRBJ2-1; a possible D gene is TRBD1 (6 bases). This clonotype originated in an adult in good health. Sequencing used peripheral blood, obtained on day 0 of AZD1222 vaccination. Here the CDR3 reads CASSGGPRENEQFF. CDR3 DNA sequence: TGTGCCAGCAGCGGGGGCCCCCGGGAAAATGAGCAGTTCTTC.